This T cell receptor beta chain was identified in a study of cytomegalovirus exposure and HLA in healthy donors. The table lists this clone with a few counts. Antigen unknown. There are 15 residues in the CDR3. After removal of 6 bases from V and 7 bases from J, the junction contained 10 bases not matched to a gene. From germline, CDR1 is LGHNT and CDR2 FRNRAP. Use of 60 Vbeta and 13 Jbeta primers characterized the PCR. The protocol was immunoSEQ multiplex PCR, while the TCRdb copy is restricted to in-frame clones and leaves out a portion. Among 150,000 to 200,000 clones listed, just under 80% were seen once. Overall study results and limits: Segments of the TCR beta V type were, in most cases, productive about 90% or about 30% of the time in an earlier analysis. Later analysis demonstrated an association between a missense DCLRE1C variant and TCR beta V- and J-gene trimming. The classifier reportedly diagnosed cytomegalovirus status with high specificity and sensitivity.

Sample: PBMCs. The TCR sequence derives from a female donor in good health and CMV-seronegative. This chain links TRBV12-5 with TRBJ2-2, with 8 bases lining up with TRBD2. CDR3 sequence reads: CASGRGAPPVGELFF. CDR3 bases: TGTGCTAGTGGGCGGGGGGCCCCTCCAGTCGGGGAGCTGTTTTTT.